This record covers a single TCR beta chain. Antigen: not known. These data are taken from a study of OX40 agonist ivuxolimab in advanced cancers. Study background: Intravenous ivuxolimab at 0.01 to 10 mg/kg was given to patients every 2 weeks.

V dropped 2 bases and J dropped 7; count of bases not matched to a gene: 6. The CDR3 loop spans 14 amino acids. The germline V gene has CDR1 MGHRA and CDR2 YSYEKL. The table came from immunoSEQ multiplex PCR; TCRdb's copy has only in-frame clones and leaves some out. The table lists 20,000 to 25,000 clones, under 95% of them singletons. Findings of the study overall: Near-lowest levels of clonal expansion characterized partial responders at 0.1-3.0 mg/kg. A proportion of nonresponders additionally exhibited low normalized T-cell clonal expansion.

The gene calls are TRBV4-1 and TRBJ2-7; 9 nucleotides agree with TRBD1. The sample in question was CD4+ or CD8+ T cells sorted from blood, obtained in a trial of the OX40 agonist ivuxolimab. This clonotype originated in an adult with an advanced solid tumor such as melanoma, head and neck, liver or kidney cancer. The chain's CDR3 is CASSQTQGALEQYF. As DNA, the CDR3 is TGCGCCAGCAGCCAAACACAGGGGGCGCTTGAGCAGTACTTC.